Below, 7 T cell receptor beta chains from the same sample are listed, as sequenced in a study of regulatory T cells in long-lasting Graves disease. Described time point: newly diagnosed GD, antithyroid drugs for less than 3 months. Following extraction of RNA from PBMCs, that RNA was used to make the TCR library. Combining iRepertoire HTBI primers with Arm-PCR of CDR3 regions, the authors built TCR beta libraries. One entry per CDR3 protein results from TCRdb running MiXCR on the multiplex PCR reads. The table includes about 420,000 distinct CDR3 sequences, around 15% detected once. The same sample was also studied in work on T cells in Graves' hyperthyroidism and ophthalmopathy.

Sequencing was performed on peripheral blood mononuclear cells (PBMCs), taken at new diagnosis, from a patient treated with antithyroid drugs. The source of these receptors is a woman aged 18-29 years with Graves disease.

At least ten counts were recorded for this clonotype. The genes are TRBV28 and TRBJ2-3, with D uncertain. Deletions cut 5 bases from V and 7 bases from J, with 10 bases between. CDR1 is MDHEN and CDR2 is SYDVKM in the germline V gene. CDR3 length equals 12 residues. For the CDR3, the DNA is TGTGCCAGCAGTGTCCTGACATATACGCAGTATTTT. Amino acid sequence: CASSVLTYTQYF.

This clonotype was seen at least ten times. CDR3 region: CASSLPNLLAEITDTQYF. As DNA, the CDR3 is TGTGCCAGCAGCTTACCCAATCTTTTAGCGGAGATCACAGATACGCAGTATTTT. V is TRBV11-2 and J is TRBJ2-3; possible D gene TRBD2, 6 bases. V gave up 2 bases and J gave up 2 bases, with 20 bases separating them. CDR3 size: 18 residues. Germline loops: CDR1 SGHAT, CDR2 FQNNGV.

V is TRBV2 and J is TRBJ2-1; no firm D call. The CDR3 is 13 residues long. Germline-derived CDR1 and CDR2 are SNHLY and FYNNEI. V dropped 7 bases and J dropped 0 bases, with 7 bases sitting between them. The CDR3 DNA sequence: TGTGCCAGCACGCACCCCTCCTACAATGAGCAGTTCTTC. Residues: CASTHPSYNEQFF.

This clonotype has ten or more counts. The rearrangement joins TRBV5-1 to TRBJ2-7; D might be TRBD1 or TRBD2, each matching 5 bases. In germline, CDR1 is SGHRS, CDR2 YFSETQ. The V gene lost 5 bases and the J gene lost 6 bases, with 18 bases spanning the gap. The CDR3 sequence is 14 residues long. Here the CDR3 DNA reads TGCGCCAGCAGGGAAGAGGGGCCATCTCTCGAGCAGTACTTC. Residues: CASREEGPSLEQYF.

The chain combines TRBV27 with TRBJ2-1, with 9 positions matching TRBD2. From germline, CDR1 is MNHEY and CDR2 SMNVEV (reference sequence). The CDR3 is 19 amino acids. With 3 bases clipped from V and 5 bases from J, the junction kept 17 bases outside the gene matches. The CDR3 nucleotides read TGTGCCAGCAGTTTGTCGCGATTTGTGTCTAGCGGGGTACACAATGAGCAGTTCTTC. It encodes CASSLSRFVSSGVHNEQFF.

This clonotype was counted ten times or more. The gene calls are TRBV20-1 and TRBJ2-7; 9 positions agree with TRBD2. Looked up from germline, CDR1 is DFQATT and CDR2 is SNEGSKA (reference sequence). The CDR3 covers 14 residues. Unmatched junction bases numbered 6, after V lost 4 bases and J lost 2 bases. CDR3 coding DNA: TGCAGTGCTATAGCGGGAGCTCGCGCCTACGAGCAGTACTTC. This gives the protein CSAIAGARAYEQYF.

About this clonotype itself: A much larger clone differs by one base, so this may be a read error. The CDR3 nucleotides are TGTGCCAGCGGCGGGACAGGGAACGGGCAGTTCTTC. It specifies CASGGTGNGQFF. The rearrangement joins TRBV7-2 to TRBJ2-3; 9 bases line up with TRBD1. The J call may be in error: the DNA end matches TRBJ2-1 better. CDR3 length: 12 amino acids. CDR1 and CDR2 from the germline V gene are SGHTA and FQGNSA.